Presented here are 20 T cell receptor beta chains from one specimen sequenced in a study of type 1 and type 2 diabetes patients. PCR was run on genomic DNA. Amplification of the beta chain CDR3 used 30 forward and 13 reverse multiplex primers. Using its own MiXCR run on the multiplex PCR reads, TCRdb lists one record per CDR3 protein. This sample carries about 250,000 distinct CDR3 sequences, roughly 48% of them seen once, and the ten largest clones take roughly 13%. Sequenced: peripheral blood mononuclear cells (PBMCs). The receptors were gathered from a man aged 18 to 29 with type 2 diabetes.

The chain employs TRBV5-1 and TRBJ1-2; D possibly corresponds to TRBD1 (6 bases). Germline V gene lookup returns CDR1 SGHRS and CDR2 YFSETQ. The CDR3 consists of 13 residues. V lost 4 bases to trimming and J lost 4 bases, with 11 bases between them. CDR3 amino acids: CASSRQDAYGYTF. CDR3 bases: TGCGCCAGCAGCCGACAGGACGCCTATGGCTACACCTTC.

The chain recombines TRBV7-2 with TRBJ1-6; unclear D gene. CDR1 is SGHTA and CDR2 is FQGNSA in the germline V gene. The CDR3 extends over 15 amino acids. The V end was cut by 4 bases, the J end by 9 bases, with 16 bases between. The DNA of the CDR3 is TGTGCCAGCAGCTGGGCCGGGGTGATTTCTTCACCCCTCCACTTT. This translates into CASSWAGVISSPLHF.

Regarding this clonotype: A junction end diverges from the germline sequence, so it may reflect a read error. The chain recombines TRBV25-1 with TRBJ2-7, with a possible D match to TRBD2 (5 bases). The CDR3 contains 14 residues. The germline V gene has CDR1 MGHDK and CDR2 SYGVNS. As DNA, the CDR3 is TGTGCCAGCAGTGACCCCGGGCCCTCAAGGGAGCGGTACTTC. Its translation: CASSDPGPSRERYF.

Comment on this clonotype: The conserved final phenylalanine or tryptophan is absent from the CDR3, which likely points to a read error. The J gene is TRBJ1-1, the V gene TRBV30, with D unclear. CDR3 length: 13 amino acids. The ends were cut back, 1 base at V and 1 base at J, with 7 bases in the middle. Germline assignment: CDR1 GTSNPN and CDR2 SVGIG (reference sequence). CDR3 protein: CAWSAPRNTEAFL. The CDR3 coding sequence is TGTGCCTGGAGTGCCCCAAGGAACACTGAAGCTTTCCTT.

There are many counts of this clonotype. V usage is TRBV6-5 and J usage is TRBJ1-1; D might be TRBD1 (6 bases). V was trimmed by 5 bases and J by 1 base, leaving 8 bases between them. CDR3 length equals 13 residues. CDR1 and CDR2 from the germline V gene are MNHEY and SVGAGI. The CDR3, as DNA: TGTGCCAGCAGTACAGGGACGAACACTGAAGCTTTCTTT. Translating it yields CASSTGTNTEAFF.

The J gene is TRBJ2-5, the V gene TRBV20-1; 7 bases map to TRBD1. The CDR3 loop spans 17 amino acids. Germline-derived CDR1 and CDR2 are DFQATT and SNEGSKA (reference sequence). The V and J ends lost 0 bases and 1 base, in that order; junction bases with no gene match: 11. CDR3 protein: CSARDYGEQGTQETQYF. CDR3 nucleotide sequence: TGCAGTGCTAGAGATTATGGGGAACAGGGGACCCAAGAGACCCAGTACTTC.

This chain links TRBV11-2 with TRBJ2-1; D may be TRBD1 (6 bases). CDR3 size: 14 residues. Trimming took 1 base from V and 8 from J, leaving 12 bases between them. From germline, CDR1 is SGHAT and CDR2 FQNNGV. CDR3 amino acids: CASSLVQGIDEQFF. The CDR3 region has the DNA TGTGCCAGCAGCTTAGTACAGGGAATCGATGAGCAGTTCTTC.

This chain's CDR3 is CSASFPWEFHEQYF. CDR3 nucleotide sequence: TGCAGTGCGTCCTTCCCGTGGGAGTTCCACGAGCAGTACTTC. This chain uses TRBV20-1 with TRBJ2-7, with D tentatively TRBD2 (5 bases). CDR3 length equals 14 residues. Germline CDR1 DFQATT, CDR2 SNEGSKA (reference sequence). With 6 bases removed from V and 5 bases from J, the gap between germline ends came to 20 bases.

This clonotype was seen a single time. The V gene is TRBV20-1, the J gene TRBJ1-2; weak D call: TRBD1 (5 bases). This CDR3 is 14 amino acids long. Germline CDR1 reads DFQATT; CDR2 reads SNEGSKA (reference sequence). Trimming left V 5 bases short and J 4 bases short, with 17 bases between. The CDR3 DNA sequence: TGCAGTGCTTGGCAAGGGACCAGGTGCTATGGCTACACCTTC. This codes for CSAWQGTRCYGYTF.

This rearrangement joins TRBV30 to TRBJ2-1, with D possibly matching TRBD2 (6 bases). This CDR3 contains 12 residues. The germline V gene encodes CDR1 GTSNPN and CDR2 SVGIG (reference sequence). Trimming removed 4 bases from V and 10 bases from J, with 14 bases in between. CDR3 residues: CAWTSVWGEQFF. The CDR3 DNA sequence: TGTGCCTGGACTAGCGTTTGGGGGGAGCAGTTCTTC. Together with reference TRBV30 and TRBJ2-1, the CDR3 gives the full variable domain: SQTIHQWPATLVQPVGSPLSLECTVEGTSNPNLYWYRQAAGRGLQLLFYSVGIGQISSEVPQNLSASRPQDRQFILSSKKLLLSDSGFYLCAWTSVWGEQFFGPGTRLTVL.

V gene TRBV12-5 combines with J gene TRBJ1-2; D is perhaps TRBD1 (5 bases). This CDR3 is 14 amino acids long. Trimming stripped 4 bases from V and 0 bases from J, with 9 bases between. CDR1 is LGHNT, CDR2 FRNRAP, per germline. CDR3 region: CASGWGSTNYGYTF. The CDR3 coding sequence is TGTGCTAGTGGTTGGGGGTCGACTAACTATGGCTACACCTTC.

The rearrangement joins TRBV7-9 to TRBJ2-1, with D tentatively TRBD1 (6 bases). The CDR3 sequence is 15 residues long. V shed 8 bases and J shed 5 bases, with 19 bases lying between them. Germline V gives CDR1 SEHNR, CDR2 FQNEAQ (reference sequence). CDR3 nucleotides: TGTGCCAGCGGTAGACAGGCGGTGCTCAACAATGAGCAGTTCTTC. Protein product: CASGRQAVLNNEQFF.

This clonotype has a handful of counts. This chain connects TRBV2 to TRBJ1-4; no clear D. The germline V and J ends were trimmed by 5 bases and 0 bases, with 7 bases remaining between them. CDR1 is SNHLY, CDR2 FYNNEI, per germline. The CDR3 totals 14 residues. The CDR3 nucleotides read TGTGCCAGCAGTTGGACGGCAACTAATGAAAAACTGTTTTTT. Amino acids: CASSWTATNEKLFF.

There are a few counts of this clonotype. The chain is built from TRBV7-2 and TRBJ1-1; a weak D match, TRBD1 (5 bases). The CDR3 has 14 residues. The ends were cut back, 6 bases at V and 1 base at J, with 12 bases in the middle. In germline, CDR1 is SGHTA, CDR2 FQGNSA. CDR3 sequence reads: CASSSYTGNTEAFF. CDR3 in DNA: TGTGCCAGCAGTTCGTACACAGGGAACACTGAAGCTTTCTTT.

The V gene is TRBV29-1, the J gene TRBJ2-2, with D hard to call. The CDR3 spans 14 residues. The germline V gene encodes CDR1 SQVTM and CDR2 ANQGSEA. The V end was cut by 4 bases, the J end by 0 bases, with 9 bases between. CDR3 amino acids: CSVVERSNTGELFF. The CDR3 DNA follows: TGCAGCGTTGTAGAGAGGTCGAACACCGGGGAGCTGTTTTTT.

The chain is built from TRBV5-8 and TRBJ2-5, with D perhaps TRBD2 (5 bases). V was trimmed by 2 bases and J by 5 bases, leaving 10 bases between them. Germline CDR1 reads SGHTS; CDR2 reads YDEGEE. The CDR3 has 13 amino acids. The CDR3 here is CASSFQRGETQYF. CDR3 sequence (DNA): TGTGCCAGCAGCTTTCAGAGAGGGGAGACCCAGTACTTC.

The chain carries TRBV6-5 and TRBJ1-5; D might be TRBD1 (6 bases). The J call may be mistaken, given a closer DNA end match to TRBJ1-3. Germline V lookup: CDR1 MNHEY, CDR2 SVGAGI. CDR3 length: 15 residues. For the CDR3, the DNA is TGTGCCAGCAGTACCTTGGGGGCAGAGAGAAACACCATATATTTT. Its protein is CASSTLGAERNTIYF.

As for this clonotype: A much larger clone is a single base away; this may be a read error. The rearrangement uses TRBV7-2 and TRBJ2-6; D perhaps matches TRBD1 (5 bases). The CDR3 covers 13 residues. Germline V gene lookup returns CDR1 SGHTA and CDR2 FQGNSA. CDR3 DNA: TGTGCCAGCAGCTCGACTGGGGCCAACGTCCAGACTTTC. It yields the protein CASSSTGANVQTF.

This clonotype was seen repeatedly, ten times or more. This chain joins TRBV14 and TRBJ2-7; no reliable D call. Germline V lookup: CDR1 SGHDN, CDR2 FVKESK. This CDR3 contains 14 residues. V was trimmed by 1 base and J by 3 bases, leaving 10 bases between them. This chain's CDR3 is CASSQGNSFYEQYF. CDR3 DNA: TGTGCCAGCAGCCAAGGTAACAGCTTCTACGAGCAGTACTTC.

There are many counts of this clonotype. The chain joins TRBV19 to TRBJ2-6; D is ambiguous. Germline CDR1 LNHDA, CDR2 SQIVND (reference sequence). The germline V and J ends were trimmed by 6 bases and 2 bases, with 11 bases remaining between them. The CDR3 is 15 residues long. The CDR3 spells CASSNWVAGANVLTF. Here the CDR3 DNA reads TGTGCCAGTAGCAATTGGGTTGCTGGGGCCAACGTCCTGACTTTC. The whole variable domain, remainder taken from reference TRBV19 and TRBJ2-6, is DGGITQSPKYLFRKEGQNVTLSCEQNLNHDAMYWYRQDPGQGLRLIYYSQIVNDFQKGDIAEGYSVSREKKESFPLTVTSAQKNPTAFYLCASSNWVAGANVLTFGAGSRLTVL.